The following is a TCR beta chain sequence with its context. Which antigen it targets is not known. No clone much larger than this one lies a single base away; base qualities are absent. The data originate from a study of shared clonotypes between healthy human individuals (TCRdb year 2020). Study-level background: A couple of women and a few men aged 18 to 49 years were included in the cohort. The study deeply sequenced blood TCR repertoires of about five healthy adults to estimate repertoire size and the extent of clonotype sharing between individuals. Leukapheresis yielded between about 0.85 and 10 billion PBMCs per donor. For each donor, CD4 naive and CD4 memory were each run on three plates, CD8 naive on two plates, and CD8 memory on one plate. Libraries were prepared and TCR repertoires were sequenced by different laboratories using diverse techniques, in order to increase sequencing depth and limit assay-specific biases.

CDR1 and CDR2 are read off the germline V gene as SGHTS and YDEGEE. A distance of 14 bases separates the germline ends of V and J, which lose 0 bases and 5 bases respectively. Its CDR3 holds 15 amino acids, cysteine through phenylalanine. The CDR3 DNA has 45 bases and is translated from base 1. Donors were healthy HIV-negative adults with no recently reported acute infections or vaccinations. All donors were Caucasian adults living in Nashville, Tennessee, USA. CD4+ T cells were enriched by magnetic negative selection, after which naive cells were positively selected on CD45RA and the negative fraction was taken as the memory subset. Blood was collected by leukapheresis, and PBMCs were isolated by Ficoll-Histopaque density gradient centrifugation and then cryopreserved in liquid nitrogen vapor phase. Analytical flow cytometry was used to check the purity and quantity of every magnetically sorted T cell population. Genomic DNA was isolated from every sorted fraction and measured by UV absorbance on a Nanodrop 2000c.

What the research found in general, with its limitations: The genetic and exposure-history diversity represented was limited by the small number of donors. Higher generation probabilities were observed for clonotypes shared by all four sorted-subset donors than for non-shared clonotypes. Incomplete sequencing was indicated by rarefaction of sorted-subset datasets, despite the large sequencing depth. Roughly 5.2% of naive CD4, around 3.6% of naive CD8, 2.3% of memory CD4, and roughly 0.4% of memory CD8 clonotypes were shared across a few donors. Naive subsets generally had larger estimated clonotype richness than memory subsets. Sampling was restricted to blood, and TCR repertoires in tissue are likely to differ from TCR repertoires in blood. Pairwise subsampling led to the expectation that sequencing depth would affect the degree of clonotype sharing among donors.

Using the deep immunoSEQ assay, multiplex PCR amplified TCR CDR3 regions from genomic DNA. For each cell subset, the extracted genomic DNA was distributed evenly across all wells of several immunoSEQ 96-well plates, and each plate served as one replicate. For sorted subsets, each replicate PCR was loaded with approximately 200 ng genomic DNA, equivalent to 25,000 to 35,000 T cell genomes. Purified libraries were measured with a Qubit 3.0 fluorometer, size-checked on a Bioanalyzer 2100, and measured again with the KAPA Library Quantification kit. Every immunoSEQ 96-well plate was sequenced on a separate single-read 150-cycle Illumina NextSeq 550 flow cell. On the study's bioinformatics: Because the immunoSEQ output held only junctional sequences and lacked quality scores, the filtering could not match the filtering applied to full-length reads. Sequences were annotated with PyIR, a Python wrapper for IgBLAST v1.9, and V/J genes and CDR3 were assigned using IMGT germline references. Any read was removed if the V/J assignment was weak (E-value above 1e-6), the CDR3 was missing, or the read contained stop codons, out-of-frame junctions, or ambiguous translated residues. V3J clonotypes were defined as sequences sharing an identical inferred V gene, J gene, and CDR3 amino acid sequence. Percentage overlap between repertoires was computed as shared unique clonotypes divided by the size of the smaller repertoire. RTK rarefaction, the Chao1 estimator, and Recon v2.1 estimates of unobserved clonotypes were used to assess repertoire richness. Generation probabilities were computed with OLGA for all TCRbeta clonotypes obtained by the gDNA method from several donors. In TCRdb, the immuneACCESS table is reduced to in-frame sequences with V and J assigned. These tables do not hold every clone; where another copy was compared, an unresolved V gene accounts for under half, and the others remain unexplained. V, J and clone size derive from that table, while D and trimming were established from the DNA sequence. Across this sample there are under 1,900,000 clones, with 98% to 99% seen only once. In total, the top ten clones hold about 0.35% of the sample.

Sequenced material: naive CD4+ T cells sorted from blood. The label giving this sample's cell subset or site can be read as: CD45RA+ positively selected. This TCR was sampled from a man aged 25-45 years in good health. The V and J segments used are TRBV5-8 and TRBJ2-5; the D region possibly corresponds to TRBD2 (5 bases align). The CDR3 is CASSLEGSGMETQYF. In nucleotides, the sequence is TGTGCCAGCAGCTTGGAAGGCAGCGGAATGGAGACCCAGTACTTC.